Each of the 12 T cell receptor beta chains below was sequenced from the same sample in a study of tumor-infiltrating lymphocytes in glioblastoma multiforme. Three nested ARM-PCR rounds with V-beta and C-beta primers built TCRB libraries. TCRdb re-called the multiplex PCR reads through MiXCR, storing one row per CDR3 protein. Of tens of thousands of distinct CDR3 sequences listed, roughly three fifths were seen once; the top ten hold roughly a third. Sequencing was done on a sample of brain tumor tissue. The receptors were gathered from a male donor with glioblastoma.

The chain recombines TRBV5-4 with TRBJ2-1, with 14 bases that match TRBD2. The CDR3 runs to 16 residues. Per the germline V gene, CDR1 is SGHNT and CDR2 is YYREEE (reference sequence). The V gene end was trimmed by 4 bases and the J gene end by 8 bases; junction bases not matched to a gene: 8. The CDR3 DNA is TGTGCCAGCAGCCTAGGGACTAGCGGGAGTACGTATGAGCAGTTCTTC. Residues: CASSLGTSGSTYEQFF.

The rearrangement joins TRBV19 to TRBJ1-1; possible D gene TRBD1, 6 bases. In germline, CDR1 is LNHDA, CDR2 SQIVND (reference sequence). Between the trimmed V and J ends, which lost 3 bases and 1 base, there was a span of 12 bases. This CDR3 has 15 amino acids. CDR3 sequence (DNA): TGTGCCAGTAGTATCCCCACAGGGCCGAACACTGAAGCTTTCTTT. Its translation: CASSIPTGPNTEAFF.

This rearrangement joins TRBV30 to TRBJ2-6, with D perhaps TRBD1 (6 bases). Germline-derived CDR1 and CDR2 are GTSNPN and SVGIG (reference sequence). This CDR3 is built from 17 residues. Trimming took off 4 bases at V and 1 base at J, with 17 bases between the two ends. CDR3 coding DNA: TGTGCCTGGAACCCGGGACATGGTTATTCTGGGGCCAACGTCCTGACTTTC. It translates to CAWNPGHGYSGANVLTF. Full variable domain (missing parts from reference TRBV30 and TRBJ2-6): SQTIHQWPATLVQPVGSPLSLECTVEGTSNPNLYWYRQAAGRGLQLLFYSVGIGQISSEVPQNLSASRPQDRQFILSSKKLLLSDSGFYLCAWNPGHGYSGANVLTFGAGSRLTVL.

The J gene is TRBJ2-3, the V gene TRBV2; D ambiguous. The CDR3 is 13 residues long. Germline V gives CDR1 SNHLY, CDR2 FYNNEI. V lost 7 bases and J 5 bases, leaving 13 bases between the germline ends. CDR3 sequence (DNA): TGTGCCAGCAAGGACGGATGGGAAGATACGCAGTATTTT. Its protein is CASKDGWEDTQYF.

This chain connects TRBV29-1 to TRBJ2-7; D might be TRBD1 (5 bases). The V end was cut by 6 bases, the J end by 7 bases, with 22 bases between. The CDR3 contains 14 residues. Germline values: CDR1 SQVTM, CDR2 ANQGSEA. CDR3 amino acids: CSVVSGHGIYEQYF. CDR3 DNA sequence: TGCAGCGTAGTATCCGGACATGGCATCTATGAGCAGTACTTC.

The J gene is TRBJ1-1, the V gene TRBV29-1, with TRBD1 matching over 7 bases. The CDR3 sequence is 13 residues long. V lost 7 bases, J lost 6 bases, and 11 bases stayed unmatched. CDR1 is SQVTM, CDR2 ANQGSEA, per germline. The CDR3 region has the DNA TGCAGCGCCCTACAAGGCGACAGGGCTGAAGCTTTCTTT. It encodes CSALQGDRAEAFF.

On this clonotype: The junction does not match germline at one end; this may be a read error. The chain combines TRBV12-3 or TRBV12-4 with TRBJ1-1; 8 nucleotides align to TRBD1. The length of the CDR3 is 16 residues. The CDR3 DNA reads TGTGCCAGCAGAAAAGACAGGGGCCGGCTGAACACTGAAGCTTTATTT. This encodes CASRKDRGRLNTEALF.

A word on this clonotype: A clone one base away is much larger, so this may be a read error. The chain uses TRBV7-9 and TRBJ1-6; D is unclear. Germline V gene sequence: CDR1 SEHNR, CDR2 FQNEAQ (reference sequence). This CDR3 comprises 13 residues. The V and J ends lost 6 bases and 7 bases respectively, with 10 bases between them. CDR3 bases: TGTGCCAGCAGTCCGATTCGGAATTCACCCCTCCACTTT. Its protein product is CASSPIRNSPLHF.

This clonotype is medium-sized. The chain carries TRBV28 and TRBJ2-1; 9 nucleotides match TRBD1. This CDR3 comprises 13 residues. Germline CDR1 MDHEN, CDR2 SYDVKM. The V and J ends lost 5 bases and 8 bases, in that order; junction bases with no gene match: 4. CDR3 sequence: CASSPGQGYEQFF. CDR3 nucleotide sequence: TGTGCCAGCAGTCCCGGACAGGGGTATGAGCAGTTCTTC.

This chain joins TRBV30 and TRBJ2-7; D might be TRBD2 (6 bases). Germline lookup yields CDR1 GTSNPN and CDR2 SVGIG (reference sequence). Trimming removed 5 bases at V and 7 bases at J, with 15 bases between. The CDR3 spans 12 residues. CDR3 DNA sequence: TGTGCCTGGGGGACTTCCCCGGGGGAGCAGTACTTC. This gives the protein CAWGTSPGEQYF. Supplemented by reference TRBV30 and TRBJ2-7, the full variable domain reads SQTIHQWPATLVQPVGSPLSLECTVEGTSNPNLYWYRQAAGRGLQLLFYSVGIGQISSEVPQNLSASRPQDRQFILSSKKLLLSDSGFYLCAWGTSPGEQYFGPGTRLTVT.

Turning to this clonotype: Since no conserved phenylalanine or tryptophan closes the CDR3, a read error is the likely cause. The rearrangement joins TRBV6-2 or TRBV6-3 to TRBJ1-5; TRBD1 matches 7 bases. Looked up from germline, CDR1 is MNHEY and CDR2 is SVGEGT. The CDR3 has 15 residues. V was clipped by 5 bases and J by 11 bases; unmatched bases: 15. CDR3 protein: CASSPQGVRDHAQHV. The CDR3 DNA follows: TGTGCCAGCAGTCCCCAGGGGGTGCGCGATCATGCCCAGCATGTT.

This clonotype was seen a handful of times. The chain recombines TRBV30 with TRBJ2-7; D is possibly TRBD2 (5 bases). CDR3 length equals 13 residues. Trimming pared 4 bases from V and 0 bases from J, leaving 10 bases between. Germline V gene lookup returns CDR1 GTSNPN and CDR2 SVGIG (reference sequence). The CDR3 DNA is TGTGCCTGGACCGGTGGGAGCTCCTACGAGCAGTACTTC. Translating it yields CAWTGGSSYEQYF.